The T cell receptor beta chain under discussion was sequenced for a study of shared clonotypes between healthy human individuals (dated by TCRdb to between 2020 and 2021). With respect to the entire study: The cohort comprised a couple of women and a few men aged 18 to 49 years. To increase sequencing depth and limit assay-specific biases, TCR repertoire library preparation and sequencing were carried out by different laboratories using diverse techniques. Leukapheresis yielded between about 0.9 and 9.5 billion PBMCs per donor. To estimate repertoire size and how much clonotypes are shared between individuals, the study performed deep sequencing of blood TCR repertoires from 4 to 6 healthy adults. For each donor, three plates each were used for CD4 naive and CD4 memory, two plates were used for CD8 naive, and one plate was used for CD8 memory. Overall results and qualifications from the work: Compared with non-shared clonotypes, clonotypes shared by all four sorted-subset donors had higher generation probabilities. Even with the large sequencing depth, rarefaction of the sorted-subset datasets indicated that sequencing was incomplete. The genetic and exposure-history diversity represented was limited by the small number of donors. Pairwise subsampling indicated that sequencing depth was expected to affect the degree of clonotype sharing among donors. Only blood was sampled, and tissue TCR repertoires likely differ from those in blood. Naive subsets generally had larger estimated clonotype richness than memory subsets. Across four donors, around 5% of naive CD4, 3.5% of naive CD8, 2% to 2.5% of memory CD4, and 0.4% of memory CD8 clonotypes were shared.

Using the deep immunoSEQ assay, multiplex PCR amplified TCR CDR3 regions from genomic DNA. Extracted genomic DNA from each cell subset was distributed evenly across all wells of several immunoSEQ 96-well plates, and each plate was treated as a replicate. Each replicate PCR for sorted subsets received roughly 0.2 ug genomic DNA, equal to roughly 30,000 T cell genomes. Purified libraries were measured with a Qubit 3.0 fluorometer, size-checked on a Bioanalyzer 2100, and measured again with the KAPA Library Quantification kit. A separate single-read 150-cycle Illumina NextSeq 550 flow cell was used to sequence each immunoSEQ 96-well plate. The authors processed their data as follows. Because only junctional sequences without quality scores were contained in the immunoSEQ output, filtering matching that applied to full-length reads could not be performed. Sequences were annotated with PyIR, a Python wrapper for IgBLAST v1.9, using IMGT germline references to assign V/J genes and CDR3. Reads with weak V/J assignments (E-value above 1e-6), missing CDR3, stop codons, out-of-frame junctions, or ambiguous translated residues were removed. A V3J clonotype was defined by an identical inferred V gene, J gene, and CDR3 amino acid sequence. To compute the percentage overlap between repertoires, the number of shared unique clonotypes was divided by the size of the smaller repertoire. RTK rarefaction, the Chao1 estimator, and Recon v2.1 estimates of unobserved clonotypes were used to assess repertoire richness. Generation probabilities were computed with OLGA for all TCRbeta clonotypes obtained by the gDNA method from a few donors. TCRdb provides this immuneACCESS table in a form limited to in-frame rearrangements. Some clones are lacking; in checked studies, under half of them reflect an unresolved V gene, and why the rest are absent is not known. V, J and clone size are taken as reported in that table, and D and trimming were inferred from the DNA itself. Recorded for this sample are about 1.1 million clones; around 82% of them occurred a single time. Of the sample, 0.52% is held by the ten largest clones.

Looking up the germline V gene yields CDR1 ENHRY and CDR2 SYGVKD. From the cysteine up to the phenylalanine, the CDR3 has a length of 13 residues. Only CDR3 DNA is held: 39 bases, read in frame from base 1. Trimmed from V: 9 bases; trimmed from J: 5 bases; junction bases lacking a gene match: 3. Donors were healthy HIV-negative adults with no recently reported acute infections or vaccinations. Every donor was a Caucasian adult living in Nashville, Tennessee, USA. CD4+ T cells were enriched through magnetic negative selection, after which naive cells were positively selected on CD45RA and the remaining negative fraction served as the memory subset. After blood collection by leukapheresis, PBMCs were isolated using Ficoll-Histopaque density gradient centrifugation and then cryopreserved in the vapor phase of liquid nitrogen. Analytical flow cytometry was used to check the purity and quantity of every magnetically sorted T cell population. Genomic DNA was isolated from every sorted fraction and measured by UV absorbance on a Nanodrop 2000c.

About this clone itself: The clone's antigen remains unknown. Within one base of it there is no much larger clone, and no base qualities were kept.

The source of this sequence is a man aged 18 to 30 in good health. Some clones in this sample may be carry-over from other donors' samples. This receptor chain uses TRBV10-3 and TRBJ2-1, with 11 junctional bases fitting TRBD2. The sample consisted of memory CD4+ T cells from PBMCs. This specimen's cell subset or site label, interpreted: CD45RA-negative fraction. CDR3 loop: CAISGRGDNEQFF. The nucleotide sequence is TGTGCCATTAGCGGGAGGGGGGACAATGAGCAGTTCTTC.